The 7 T cell receptor beta chains presented below share a single source sample, sequenced in a study of blood T cells in healthy people across ages. PCR was performed a second time for roughly 7 to 12 cycles using a sample-barcoded 5' primer and a J-beta primer mix. A single record per CDR3 protein comes from TCRdb applying MiXCR to the 5' RACE reads. The data contain 600,000 to 900,000 distinct CDR3 sequences, roughly 25% of them singletons. This sample was also put to use in a study of T cells of mothers and their children.

Input material: blood. These TCRs come from a boy between 10 and 17 years old in good health.

This chain connects TRBV15 to TRBJ2-7, with 8 bases fitting TRBD2. The V and J ends lost 0 bases and 5 bases, in that order; junction bases with no gene match: 3. CDR1 and CDR2 (germline): LNHNV, YYDKDF (reference sequence). The CDR3 is 14 residues long. The CDR3 loop is CATSRDRGGDEQYF. The CDR3 nucleotides read TGTGCCACCAGCAGAGATCGGGGGGGCGACGAGCAGTACTTC.

The CDR3: CASSFRMRGRGRGDTEAFF. CDR3 sequence (DNA): TGTGCCAGCAGTTTTCGTATGCGGGGCAGGGGGCGCGGGGACACTGAAGCTTTCTTT. The chain recombines TRBV12-3 or TRBV12-4 with TRBJ1-1, with 8 positions matching TRBD1. Trimming at V came to 3 bases and at J to 3 bases, leaving 18 bases not matched to a gene. CDR3 length equals 19 residues.

This clonotype was counted between two and nine times. This chain connects TRBV7-9 to TRBJ1-4; TRBD1 might be the D (5 bases). Germline lookup yields CDR1 SEHNR and CDR2 FQNEAQ (reference sequence). This CDR3 has 15 amino acids. Trimming took off 1 base at V and 5 bases at J, with 11 bases between the two ends. CDR3 DNA sequence: TGTGCCAGCAGCTTAGGAGGGGCCGGGAATGAAAAACTGTTTTTT. It yields the protein CASSLGGAGNEKLFF.

The J gene is TRBJ2-6, the V gene TRBV30; D remains unclear. The V gene's germline CDR1 is GTSNPN and CDR2 SVGIG (reference sequence). The CDR3 consists of 13 residues. V was shortened by 3 bases and J by 0 bases, with 3 bases between the two germline ends. The CDR3, as DNA: TGTGCCTGGAGGATCTCTGGGGCCAACGTCCTGACTTTC. Residues: CAWRISGANVLTF.

The chain links TRBV27 to TRBJ1-2; D not certain. The V and J ends lost 2 bases and 8 bases respectively, with 12 bases between them. Germline loops: CDR1 MNHEY, CDR2 SMNVEV (reference sequence). This CDR3 is built from 13 residues. CDR3 sequence (DNA): TGTGCCAGCAGTTTAGCCCCAGAGGGAGGCTACACCTTC. It specifies CASSLAPEGGYTF.

The gene calls are TRBV7-2 and TRBJ2-7; 7 bases match TRBD1. V lost 2 bases to trimming and J lost 1 base; unmatched junction nucleotides: 5. From germline, CDR1 is SGHTA and CDR2 FQGNSA. The CDR3 runs 15 residues. This CDR3 is CASSLMTGKSYEQYF. The CDR3 DNA follows: TGTGCCAGCAGCTTAATGACAGGGAAATCCTACGAGCAGTACTTC.

This clonotype came up a few times. The chain has TRBV2 and TRBJ1-1; possible D gene TRBD1, 5 bases. Germline V gene data show CDR1 as SNHLY and CDR2 as FYNNEI. V lost 3 bases and J lost 4, with 12 bases in between. The CDR3 totals 14 residues. Written as DNA, the CDR3 is TGTGCCAGCAGTGACCTCAGGGAGGGCACTGAAGCTTTCTTT. It codes for CASSDLREGTEAFF.